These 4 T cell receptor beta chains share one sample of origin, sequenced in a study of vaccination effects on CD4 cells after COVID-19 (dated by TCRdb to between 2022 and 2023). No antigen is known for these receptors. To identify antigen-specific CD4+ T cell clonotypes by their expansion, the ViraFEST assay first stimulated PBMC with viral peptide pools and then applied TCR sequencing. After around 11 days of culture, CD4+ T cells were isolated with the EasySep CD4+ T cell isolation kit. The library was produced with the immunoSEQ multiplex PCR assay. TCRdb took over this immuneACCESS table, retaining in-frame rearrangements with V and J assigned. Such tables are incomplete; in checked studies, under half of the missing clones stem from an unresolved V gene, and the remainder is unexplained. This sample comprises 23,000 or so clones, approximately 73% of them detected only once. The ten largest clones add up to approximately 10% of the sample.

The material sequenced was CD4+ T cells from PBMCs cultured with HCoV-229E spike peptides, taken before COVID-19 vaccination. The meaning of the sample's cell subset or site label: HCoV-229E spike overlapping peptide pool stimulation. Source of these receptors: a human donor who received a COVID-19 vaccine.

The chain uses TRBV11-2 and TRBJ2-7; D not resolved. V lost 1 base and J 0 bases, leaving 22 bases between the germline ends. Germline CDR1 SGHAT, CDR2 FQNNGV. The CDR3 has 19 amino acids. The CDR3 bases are TGTGCCAGCAGCTTAGGCGCCGGGTCCCCCGACGCCCTCTCCTACGAGCAGTACTTC. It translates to CASSLGAGSPDALSYEQYF.

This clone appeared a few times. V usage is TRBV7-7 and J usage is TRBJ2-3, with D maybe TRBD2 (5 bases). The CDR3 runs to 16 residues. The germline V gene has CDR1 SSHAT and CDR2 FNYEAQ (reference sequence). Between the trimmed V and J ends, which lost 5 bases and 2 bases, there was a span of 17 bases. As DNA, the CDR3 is TGTGCCAGCAGCCCAGGCCGGACTGTCGCCACAGATACGCAGTATTTT. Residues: CASSPGRTVATDTQYF. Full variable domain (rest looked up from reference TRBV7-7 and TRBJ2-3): GAGVSQSPRYKVTKRGQDVTLRCDPISSHATLYWYQQALGQGPEFLTYFNYEAQPDKSGLPSDRFSAERPEGSISTLTIQRTEQRDSAMYRCASSPGRTVATDTQYFGPGTRLTVL.

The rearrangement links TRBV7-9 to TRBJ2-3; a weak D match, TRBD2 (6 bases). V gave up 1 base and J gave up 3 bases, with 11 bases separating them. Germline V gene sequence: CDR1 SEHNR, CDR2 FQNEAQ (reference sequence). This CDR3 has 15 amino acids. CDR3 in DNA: TGTGCCAGCAGCTTAGAAAGCGGGTTGACAGATACGCAGTATTTT. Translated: CASSLESGLTDTQYF.

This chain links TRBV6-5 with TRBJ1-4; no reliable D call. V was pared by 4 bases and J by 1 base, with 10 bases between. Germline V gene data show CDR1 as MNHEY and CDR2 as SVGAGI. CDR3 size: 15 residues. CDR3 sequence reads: CASSFREGTNEKLFF. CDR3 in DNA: TGTGCCAGCAGTTTTCGGGAGGGAACTAATGAAAAACTGTTTTTT.